The sequence of this T cell receptor beta chain was determined in a study of Tregs in tolerant kidney transplant recipients. Broader study findings: Biological reproducibility was not directly addressed, but technical replication error appeared minimal. Findings come from small patient numbers and require larger validation.

The CDR3 length is 16 residues. The germline V gene has CDR1 ENHRY and CDR2 SYGVKD. V lost 6 bases, J lost 0 bases, and 14 bases lay in between. Comment on this clone: Antigen unknown.

Mixed chimerism was transient after nonmyeloablative marrow transplants from related graft donors. Clones were read by immunoSEQ multiplex PCR, and TCRdb kept only the in-frame ones, dropping some. The sample has 40,000 to 50,000 clones, roughly 90% seen once. The chain recombines TRBV10-3 with TRBJ2-2, with D hard to call. The receptor was isolated from a human patient who received a combined kidney and bone marrow transplant. Some T cells could come from the graft donor. The source material was CD8+ T cells from blood (PBMCs), sampled 12 months after the transplant. The CDR3 DNA is TGTGCCATCAGATCCAGCGCAGCCACGAACACCGGGGAGCTGTTTTTT. Its translation is CAIRSSAATNTGELFF.